Each of the 20 T cell receptor beta chains below was sequenced from the same sample in a study of T cell repertoires in cytomegalovirus infection. MiXCR was run by TCRdb on the reads, yielding one entry per CDR3 protein. The data contain 90,000 to 120,000 distinct CDR3 sequences, over 40% of them seen just once; the ten biggest clones take up about 76%. Their target antigens are unknown. Sample: CD8+ T cells from cultured PBMCs, taken from culture after CMV antigen stimulation. These receptors all come from a human donor in good health (CMV status not recorded). Some clones in this sample may be carry-over from other donors' samples.

The rearrangement links TRBV12-3 or TRBV12-4 to TRBJ2-2; D not resolved. This CDR3 contains 13 residues. V was trimmed by 4 bases and J by 4 bases, leaving 7 bases between them. This CDR3 reads CASSYLLTGELFF. Here the CDR3 DNA reads TGTGCCAGCAGTTACCTACTCACCGGGGAGCTGTTTTTT.

The gene calls are TRBV27 and TRBJ2-5; D might be TRBD1 (6 bases). Trimming took 0 bases from V and 2 from J, leaving 13 bases between them. Per the germline V gene, CDR1 is MNHEY and CDR2 is SMNVEV (reference sequence). This CDR3 is built from 16 residues. The CDR3 DNA sequence: TGTGCCAGCAGTTTATCAGCAGGGGCCTTACAAGAGACCCAGTACTTC. Translating gives CASSLSAGALQETQYF.

The sample holds many counts of this clonotype. J is TRBJ2-7 and V is TRBV11-2; 8 bases fit TRBD1. From germline, CDR1 is SGHAT and CDR2 FQNNGV. V shed 7 bases and J 3 bases; nucleotides not matched to a gene: 5. There are 13 residues in the CDR3. This CDR3 reads CASTGQGGYEQYF. The CDR3 DNA reads TGTGCCAGCACAGGACAGGGCGGCTACGAGCAGTACTTC. The full variable domain, in which reference TRBV11-2 and TRBJ2-7 provide the parts outside the CDR3, is EAGVAQSPRYKIIEKRQSVAFWCNPISGHATLYWYQQILGQGPKLLIQFQNNGVVDDSQLPKDRFSAERLKGVDSTLKIQPAKLEDSAVYLCASTGQGGYEQYFGPGTRLTVT.

This clonotype was observed a handful of times. The chain recombines TRBV12-3 or TRBV12-4 with TRBJ2-5; tentatively, D is TRBD1 or TRBD2 (6 bases each). The V end lost 7 bases, the J end lost 7 bases, and 19 bases lay between the germline ends. The CDR3 length is 14 residues. CDR3 sequence reads: CASTGRGASVTQYF. CDR3 bases: TGTGCCAGCACCGGAAGGGGGGCCTCAGTGACCCAGTACTTC.

The rearrangement links TRBV12-3 or TRBV12-4 to TRBJ2-3; 13 bases line up with TRBD2. The V gene end was trimmed by 5 bases and the J gene end by 0 bases; junction bases not matched to a gene: 8. The CDR3 totals 18 residues. CDR3 loop: CASSARLAGGPSTDTQYF. In nucleotides, the CDR3 is TGTGCCAGCAGTGCCCGACTAGCGGGGGGCCCTAGCACAGATACGCAGTATTTT.

The V call is TRBV6-1, the J call TRBJ2-7, with TRBD1 matching over 7 bases. The germline gives CDR1 MNHNS, CDR2 SASEGT. This CDR3 is built from 12 residues. The CDR3 here is CASAGGLYEQYF. The DNA of the CDR3 is TGTGCTTCGGCAGGGGGTCTCTACGAGCAGTACTTC.

This sequence joins TRBV7-9 and TRBJ2-7; 9 bases are shared with TRBD1. The CDR3 totals 15 residues. Germline lookup yields CDR1 SEHNR and CDR2 FQNEAQ (reference sequence). J gave up 0 bases and V 4 bases, and 4 bases lay outside the gene matches. CDR3 bases: TGTGCCAGCAGCTCGAACAGGGGGCTCTCCTACGAGCAGTACTTC. It specifies CASSSNRGLSYEQYF.

This clonotype was seen a few times. The chain links TRBV11-3 to TRBJ2-7, with no clear D. The V and J ends lost 0 bases and 6 bases respectively, with 6 bases between them. CDR1 and CDR2 from the germline V gene are SGHNT and YENEEA. CDR3 length: 12 amino acids. The CDR3 DNA reads TGTGCCAGCAGCTTAGATGGGTTCGAGCAGTACTTC. Its translation: CASSLDGFEQYF.

This clonotype was seen ten or more times. The gene calls are TRBV25-1 and TRBJ2-2; TRBD2 matches 10 bases. Germline lookup yields CDR1 MGHDK and CDR2 SYGVNS. V trimming: 4 bases; J trimming: 0 bases; junction bases outside the gene matches: 2. The CDR3 consists of 16 residues. CDR3: CASSGSGGANTGELFF. CDR3 bases: TGTGCCAGCAGTGGGAGCGGGGGGGCGAACACCGGGGAGCTGTTTTTT.

This clonotype has only one observation. Compared with germline, one end of the junction differs, possibly owing to a read error. This chain joins TRBV7-6 and TRBJ2-5; TRBD2 is a possible D gene (6 bases). This CDR3 spans 15 amino acids. Germline V gene lookup returns CDR1 SGHVS and CDR2 FNYEAQ. The CDR3 sequence: CAGSLDAGPQETQYF. CDR3 nucleotides: TGTGCCGGCAGCTTAGACGCGGGACCCCAAGAGACCCAGTACTTC.

This clonotype was detected many times. The chain links TRBV12-3 or TRBV12-4 to TRBJ1-6; D may be TRBD1 (6 bases). Trimming pared 2 bases from V and 10 bases from J, leaving 9 bases between. The CDR3 contains 13 residues. The CDR3 spells CASSLTGTSPLHF. The CDR3 DNA reads TGTGCCAGCAGTTTAACAGGGACCTCACCCCTCCACTTT.

This clonotype was seen more than once but under ten times. The chain links TRBV6-5 to TRBJ1-1, with D tentatively TRBD1 (6 bases). From germline, CDR1 is MNHEY and CDR2 SVGAGI. This CDR3 comprises 17 residues. The V and J ends lost 0 bases and 4 bases respectively, with 18 bases between them. The CDR3 DNA sequence: TGTGCCAGCAGTTACTCGGTTCAGGGGAGGAGGGGCACTGAAGCTTTCTTT. Its protein is CASSYSVQGRRGTEAFF.

V usage is TRBV12-3 or TRBV12-4 and J usage is TRBJ1-5; maybe TRBD1 (6 bases). Between the trimmed V and J ends, which lost 4 bases and 6 bases, there was a span of 16 bases. The CDR3 length is 15 residues. The DNA for the CDR3 is TGTGCCAGCAGTTCCCCAGGGGTAATGGGTCAGCCCCAGCATTTT. As protein: CASSSPGVMGQPQHF.

The chain is built from TRBV9 and TRBJ2-5; no firm D call. V gave up 3 bases and J gave up 2 bases, with 8 bases separating them. CDR3 length equals 13 residues. The germline V gene has CDR1 SGDLS and CDR2 YYNGEE. The CDR3 DNA reads TGTGCCAGCAGCGGGGTAACTCAAGAGACCCAGTACTTC. As protein: CASSGVTQETQYF.

This clonotype was counted only a few times. The chain recombines TRBV5-6 with TRBJ2-1, with D perhaps matching TRBD1 (5 bases). Per the germline V gene, CDR1 is SGHDT and CDR2 is YYEEEE. This CDR3 contains 12 residues. V was cut by 3 bases and J by 9 bases, with 10 bases left in between. CDR3 sequence (DNA): TGTGCCAGCAGCTCCAGGGTAGGTGAGCAGTTCTTC. It codes for CASSSRVGEQFF.

The V and J genes are TRBV2 and TRBJ2-7; no clear D gene. Germline CDR1 SNHLY, CDR2 FYNNEI. Trimming pared 4 bases from V and 6 bases from J, leaving 10 bases between. This CDR3 has 12 residues. The CDR3 reads CASSVLSGEQYF. The DNA for the CDR3 is TGTGCCAGCAGTGTTCTGTCGGGCGAGCAGTACTTC.

The chain couples TRBV7-9 to TRBJ1-2; a possible D gene is TRBD1 (5 bases). Trimming cost V 4 bases and J 5 bases, with 14 bases left between them. Germline CDR1 and CDR2: SEHNR and FQNEAQ (reference sequence). This CDR3 region has 14 residues. CDR3 in amino acids: CASSYPGLSYGYTF. The CDR3 DNA is TGTGCCAGCAGCTACCCGGGACTGTCGTATGGCTACACCTTC.

The chain carries TRBV7-6 and TRBJ1-6, with a possible D match to TRBD1 (5 bases). In germline, CDR1 is SGHVS, CDR2 FNYEAQ. Trimming pared 5 bases from V and 8 bases from J, leaving 19 bases between. This CDR3 spans 16 amino acids. The CDR3: CASSVGVAGSDSPLHF. The CDR3 nucleotides are TGTGCCAGCAGCGTGGGGGTGGCAGGGTCCGATTCACCCCTCCACTTT.

The chain recombines TRBV19 with TRBJ2-7; D might be TRBD2 (6 bases). Trimming removed 3 bases at V and 7 bases at J, with 10 bases between. The germline CDR1 and CDR2 sequences are LNHDA and SQIVND (reference sequence). The CDR3 covers 12 residues. CDR3 bases: TGTGCCAGTAGTATCTACGGGGGTGAGCAGTACTTC. This gives the protein CASSIYGGEQYF.

The rearrangement joins TRBV7-6 to TRBJ1-1; a possible D gene is TRBD1 (5 bases). CDR1 and CDR2 from the germline V gene are SGHVS and FNYEAQ. V was pared by 5 bases and J by 4 bases, with 17 bases between. CDR3 size: 15 residues. CDR3: CASSRTPGGSTEAFF. The CDR3 region has the DNA TGTGCCAGCAGCCGAACCCCCGGGGGGAGCACTGAAGCTTTCTTT. The full variable domain, with the rest looked up from reference TRBV7-6 and TRBJ1-1, is GAGVSQSPRYKVTKRGQDVALRCDPISGHVSLYWYRQALGQGPEFLTYFNYEAQQDKSGLPNDRFSAERPEGSISTLTIQRTEQRDSAMYRCASSRTPGGSTEAFFGQGTRLTVV.